Sequencing of this T cell receptor beta chain was carried out in a study of cytomegalovirus exposure and HLA in healthy donors. Study-wide findings and caveats: Cytomegalovirus-associated status was assigned to around 160 TCR beta chains. The study found most TCR sequences rare, yet found some public TCRs in many donors.

Trimming removed 4 bases at V and 7 bases at J, with 13 bases between. CDR3 size: 13 residues. Germline CDR1 is LNHDA and CDR2 is SQIVND (reference sequence). Method: immunoSEQ multiplex PCR; TCRdb's copy keeps in-frame clones and lacks some. This sample has around 300,000 clones, with around nine tenths found just once. Worth noting for this clone: Its antigen is unknown.

From the 120-subject validation cohort, which was separate from the roughly 710-subject first cohort, the donors were drawn. The chain uses TRBV19 and TRBJ1-1, with D unclear. The sequence was collected from a woman between 18 and 29 years old in good health and CMV-seronegative. The specimen sequenced was PBMCs. The CDR3 region is CASSSNFAVEAFF. The CDR3, as DNA: TGTGCCAGTAGTAGTAATTTTGCAGTTGAAGCTTTCTTT.